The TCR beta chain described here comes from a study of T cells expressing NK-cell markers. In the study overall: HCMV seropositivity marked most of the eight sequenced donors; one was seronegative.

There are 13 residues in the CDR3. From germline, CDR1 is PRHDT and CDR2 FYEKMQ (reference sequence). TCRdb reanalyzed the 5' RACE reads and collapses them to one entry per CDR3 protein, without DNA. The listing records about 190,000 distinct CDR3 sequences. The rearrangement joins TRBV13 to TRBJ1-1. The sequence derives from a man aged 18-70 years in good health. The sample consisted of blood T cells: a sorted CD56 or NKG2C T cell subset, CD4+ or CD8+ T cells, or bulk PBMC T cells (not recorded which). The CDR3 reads CASSTALNTEAFF.